Below, one TCR beta chain is given with its context. Its antigen is as yet unknown. The sample contains more than one DNA sequence encoding this CDR3. The CDR3 extends over 15 amino acids. Trimming pared 0 bases from V and 7 bases from J, leaving 16 bases between. In germline, CDR1 is GTSNPN, CDR2 SVGIG (reference sequence). These data belong to a study of shared clonotypes between healthy human individuals. Overall study: Serving as donors were two women and a few men, whose ages spanned 18 to 49. Each donor's CD4 naive and CD4 memory cells filled three plates apiece, CD8 naive two, and CD8 memory one. The study's findings and limits: What naive subsets generally showed was a larger estimated richness than memory subsets showed.

Several immunoSEQ plates held equal portions of the genomic DNA taken from each subset. Profiled with immunoSEQ multiplex PCR; TCRdb holds only in-frame clones, not every one. The sample contains about 2 million clones, about 95% of which appear only once. CD8 cells classed as naive were CD45RO-negative and positively selected for CCR7, excluding terminally differentiated effector memory CD45RA+ cells. V gene TRBV30 combines with J gene TRBJ1-5, with a weak D call TRBD1 (5 bases). The sequenced sample consisted of naive CD8+ T cells sorted from blood. This clonotype was sampled from a young man in good health. In nucleotides, the CDR3 is TGTGCCTGGAGTGTGAAGAGAGAGGGGTTCCAGCCCCAGCATTTT. Its protein is CAWSVKREGFQPQHF.